Below, one T cell receptor beta chain is given with its context. No antigen is known for it. This record comes from a study of shared clonotypes between healthy human individuals. Study-level points and caveats: Rarefaction analysis demonstrated incomplete sorted-subset sequencing notwithstanding large depth. Against clonotypes common to all four donors, non-shared ones had lower generation probabilities.

The CDR3 runs to 12 residues. Trimming cost V 6 bases and J 8 bases, with 13 bases left between them. Germline values: CDR1 MDHEN, CDR2 SYDVKM. The assay was run at deep level. Each cell subset's genomic DNA was divided evenly among several immunoSEQ plates. TCRdb's table, derived via immunoSEQ multiplex PCR, lists solely in-frame clones and lacks some. The top ten hold about 0.34% of the sample, which has 1,400,000 or so clones, approximately 98.5% seen once. The TCR was taken from a man aged 25 to 40 in good health. Sequencing was carried out using naive CD4+ T cells sorted from blood. This sample's subset: CD45RA+ positively selected. This sequence joins TRBV28 and TRBJ1-2; D is perhaps TRBD1 (6 bases). CDR3 protein: CASRNTGKGYTF. CDR3 nucleotides: TGTGCCAGCAGGAATACAGGGAAAGGCTACACCTTC.